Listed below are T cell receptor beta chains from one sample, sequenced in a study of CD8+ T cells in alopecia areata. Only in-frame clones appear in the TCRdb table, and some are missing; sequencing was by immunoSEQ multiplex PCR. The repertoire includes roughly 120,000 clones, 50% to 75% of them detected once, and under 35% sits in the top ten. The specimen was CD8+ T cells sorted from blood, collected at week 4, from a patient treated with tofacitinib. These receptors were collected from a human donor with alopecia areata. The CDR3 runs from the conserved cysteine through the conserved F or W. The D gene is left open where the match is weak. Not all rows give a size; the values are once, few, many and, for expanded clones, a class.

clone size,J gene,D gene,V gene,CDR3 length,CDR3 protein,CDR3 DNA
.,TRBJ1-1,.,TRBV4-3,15,CASSQGMWADTEAFF,TGCGCCAGCAGCCAAGGGATGTGGGCCGACACTGAAGCTTTCTTT
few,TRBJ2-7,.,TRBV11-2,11,CASSPAYEQYF,TGTGCCAGCAGCCCAGCCTACGAGCAGTACTTC
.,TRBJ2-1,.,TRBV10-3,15,CAISGPSGTYNEQFF,TGTGCCATCAGTGGCCCAAGCGGCACCTACAATGAGCAGTTCTTC
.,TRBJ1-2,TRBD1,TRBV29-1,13,CSVDDRASYGYTF,TGCAGCGTTGACGACAGGGCAAGCTATGGCTACACCTTC
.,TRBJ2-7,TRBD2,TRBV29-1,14,CSVVLLAGGQEQYF,TGCAGCGTTGTGCTCCTAGCGGGGGGGCAGGAGCAGTACTTC
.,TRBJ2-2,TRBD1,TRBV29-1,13,CSVETGDTGELFF,TGCAGCGTTGAAACAGGGGACACCGGGGAGCTGTTTTTT
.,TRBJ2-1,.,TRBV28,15,CASSLLGNSYNEQFF,TGTGCCAGCAGTTTATTAGGGAACTCCTACAATGAGCAGTTCTTC
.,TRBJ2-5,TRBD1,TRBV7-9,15,CASSSRTGGQETQYF,TGTGCCAGCAGCAGTAGGACAGGGGGTCAAGAGACCCAGTACTTC
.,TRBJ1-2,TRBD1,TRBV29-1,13,CSVLTGEHYGYTF,TGCAGCGTTCTCACAGGGGAGCACTATGGCTACACCTTC
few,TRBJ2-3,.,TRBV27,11,CASGWGDTQYF,TGTGCCAGCGGCTGGGGAGATACGCAGTATTTT
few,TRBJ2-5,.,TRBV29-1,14,CSVAGQRYQETQYF,TGCAGCGTTGCAGGCCAGCGGTACCAAGAGACCCAGTACTTC
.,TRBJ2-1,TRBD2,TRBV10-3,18,CAINHGLAGGSSYNEQFF,TGTGCCATCAACCACGGACTAGCGGGGGGGAGCTCCTACAATGAGCAGTTCTTC
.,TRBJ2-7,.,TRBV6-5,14,CASSYSSIFYEQYF,TGTGCCAGCAGTTACTCTTCTATCTTCTACGAGCAGTACTTC
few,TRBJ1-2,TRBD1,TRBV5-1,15,CASSSPGQGASGYTF,TGCGCCAGCAGCTCTCCGGGACAGGGGGCAAGTGGCTACACCTTC
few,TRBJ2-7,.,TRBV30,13,CAWESGLSYEQYF,TGTGCCTGGGAAAGTGGGCTCTCCTACGAGCAGTACTTC
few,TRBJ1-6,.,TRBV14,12,CASSHAGPPLHF,TGTGCCAGCAGCCACGCAGGGCCACCCCTCCACTTT
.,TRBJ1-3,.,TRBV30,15,CAWSGHQSSGNTIYF,TGTGCCTGGAGCGGGCACCAGAGCTCTGGAAACACCATATATTTT
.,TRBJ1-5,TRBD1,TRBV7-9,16,CASSETGTGESQPQHF,TGTGCCAGCAGCGAAACCGGGACAGGGGAGAGTCAGCCCCAGCATTTT
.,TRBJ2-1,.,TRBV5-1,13,CASSLDRANEQFF,TGCGCCAGCAGCTTGGACAGGGCCAATGAGCAGTTCTTC
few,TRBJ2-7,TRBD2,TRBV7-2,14,CASRGLADLREQYF,TGTGCCAGCAGAGGACTAGCGGACCTCCGCGAGCAGTACTTC
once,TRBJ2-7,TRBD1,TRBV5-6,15,CASSLAGTETYEQYF,TGTGCCAGCAGCTTGGCCGGGACAGAGACCTACGAGCAGTACTTC
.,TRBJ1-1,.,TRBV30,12,CAWNGMNTEAFF,TGTGCCTGGAACGGGATGAACACTGAAGCTTTCTTT
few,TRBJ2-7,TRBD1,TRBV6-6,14,CASSWDRGALEQYF,TGTGCCAGCAGTTGGGACAGGGGAGCGCTTGAGCAGTACTTC
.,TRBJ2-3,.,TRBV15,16,CATSSRTGKITDTQYF,TGTGCCACCAGCAGTCGCACAGGGAAAATCACAGATACGCAGTATTTT
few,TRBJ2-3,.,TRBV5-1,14,CASSFGVLPDTQYF,TGCGCCAGCAGCTTTGGGGTTTTGCCAGATACGCAGTATTTT
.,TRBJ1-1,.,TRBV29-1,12,CSAHLRGTEAFF,TGCAGCGCACACTTACGGGGGACTGAAGCTTTCTTT
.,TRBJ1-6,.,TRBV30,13,CAWSASQSSPLHF,TGTGCCTGGAGTGCGTCTCAGAGTTCACCCCTCCACTTT
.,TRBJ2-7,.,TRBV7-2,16,CASSSGVQLWAYEQYF,TGTGCCAGCAGCTCAGGTGTGCAGCTGTGGGCCTACGAGCAGTACTTC
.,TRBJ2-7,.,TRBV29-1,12,CSVLQGEYEQYF,TGCAGCGTCCTTCAAGGGGAGTACGAGCAGTACTTC
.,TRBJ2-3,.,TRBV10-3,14,CAISDPLTITGQYF,TGTGCCATCAGTGACCCACTCACCATCACAGGGCAGTATTTT
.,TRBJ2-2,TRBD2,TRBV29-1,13,CSYTGTRNGELFF,TGCAGCTACACCGGGACTAGAAACGGGGAGCTGTTTTTT